Listed below are T cell receptor beta chains from one sample, sequenced in a study of blood T cell repertoires in COVID-19. Only in-frame clones appear in the TCRdb table, and some are missing; sequencing was by immunoSEQ multiplex PCR. Here the sample spans approximately 460,000 clones, roughly 89% being singletons. The specimen was peripheral blood. The origin of the receptors is a man in his late teens or twenties with COVID-19, enrolled during active disease. The CDR3 runs from the conserved cysteine through the conserved F or W. The order of the fields is J gene, V gene, clone size, D gene, CDR3 protein, CDR3 DNA. A D gene is named only where the DNA matches it firmly. Clone size appears in some rows only: once, few, many, or a class for an expanded clone.

TRBJ1-2 TRBV5-5 - - CASTVQGHYGYTF TGTGCCAGCACCGTTCAGGGCCACTATGGCTACACCTTC
TRBJ2-1 TRBV12-5 few - CASGRVSPWNEQFF TGTGCTAGTGGTCGGGTGAGTCCTTGGAATGAGCAGTTCTTC
TRBJ2-7 TRBV7-9 - TRBD2 CASSIPGLAGVEQYF TGTGCCAGCAGCATCCCGGGACTAGCGGGAGTCGAGCAGTACTTC
TRBJ1-3 TRBV7-9 - - CASSQSNTIYF TGTGCCAGCAGCCAGTCAAACACCATATATTTT
TRBJ2-7 TRBV23-1 - TRBD1 CASSHHTGQGAYEQYF TGCGCCAGCAGTCATCACACGGGACAGGGTGCCTACGAGCAGTACTTC
TRBJ1-5 TRBV28 - TRBD1 CASRGTGVVHQPQHF TGTGCCAGCAGGGGGACAGGGGTGGTTCATCAGCCCCAGCATTTT
TRBJ2-1 TRBV7-3 few - CASSLNRYNEQFF TGTGCCAGCAGCCTGAATCGGTACAATGAGCAGTTCTTC
TRBJ1-5 TRBV6-5 once TRBD1 CASSYSEGASQPQHF TGTGCCAGCAGTTACTCGGAGGGGGCGAGTCAGCCCCAGCATTTT
TRBJ1-1 TRBV5-1 few - CASSLYDTATEAFF TGCGCCAGCAGTCTCTATGACACGGCCACTGAAGCTTTCTTT
TRBJ2-2 TRBV10-3 - TRBD2 CAIESPGGDTGELFF TGTGCCATCGAGAGCCCCGGGGGGGACACCGGGGAGCTGTTTTTT
TRBJ1-5 TRBV24-1 - TRBD1 CATSERQQGNGNQPQHF TGTGCCACCAGTGAGCGACAACAGGGGAATGGCAATCAGCCCCAGCATTTT
TRBJ2-7 TRBV10-1 - - CASSESGLYEQYF TGCGCCAGCAGTGAGTCGGGACTTTACGAGCAGTACTTC
TRBJ2-4 TRBV6-6 - TRBD1 CASTDRGGENIQYF TGTGCCAGCACGGACAGGGGCGGTGAAAACATTCAGTACTTC
TRBJ1-2 TRBV18 - TRBD1 CASSPGGTGYGYTF TGTGCCAGCTCACCTGGAGGGACAGGGTATGGCTACACCTTC
TRBJ2-5 TRBV30 - - CAWSPYSLQETQYF TGTGCCTGGAGTCCCTACAGCCTACAAGAGACCCAGTACTTC
TRBJ2-7 TRBV3-1/TRBV3-2 - TRBD1 CASSRTGGYEQYF TGTGCCAGCAGCAGGACAGGGGGTTACGAGCAGTACTTC
TRBJ2-2 TRBV5-1 few TRBD1 CASRFAQGAKTGELFF TGCGCCAGCAGATTCGCACAGGGGGCAAAAACCGGGGAGCTGTTTTTT
TRBJ1-1 TRBV5-6 - - CASSLGEGFSKAFF TGTGCCAGCAGCTTGGGGGAGGGTTTCTCTAAAGCTTTCTTT
TRBJ2-1 TRBV5-1 - TRBD2 CASSLEAGTYNEQFF TGCGCCAGCAGCTTGGAAGCGGGAACCTACAATGAGCAGTTCTTC
TRBJ1-1 TRBV28 - - CASRPQGWDSEAFF TGTGCCAGCAGGCCCCAGGGATGGGACTCTGAAGCTTTCTTT
TRBJ2-5 TRBV7-2 - TRBD2 CASSPRSGGVRETQYF TGTGCCAGCAGCCCCAGAAGCGGGGGGGTGAGGGAGACCCAGTACTTC
TRBJ1-1 TRBV11-3 - - CASSPRGTEAFF TGTGCCAGCAGCCCCCGGGGGACTGAAGCTTTCTTT
TRBJ1-5 TRBV19 - - CALGGREGQPQHF TGTGCCCTTGGGGGGAGGGAAGGTCAGCCCCAGCATTTT
TRBJ2-7 TRBV30 - TRBD1 CAWNGVETGADEQYF TGTGCCTGGAACGGTGTGGAGACAGGGGCGGACGAGCAGTACTTC
TRBJ2-1 TRBV7-9 - TRBD1 CATGTEYNEQFF TGTGCCACTGGGACAGAATACAATGAGCAGTTCTTC
TRBJ1-5 TRBV11-3 - - CASSLEGGQPQHF TGTGCCAGCAGCTTAGAAGGGGGACAGCCCCAGCATTTT
TRBJ1-1 TRBV11-3 - TRBD1 CASSPGGTEAFF TGTGCCAGCAGCCCAGGGGGAACTGAAGCTTTCTTT
TRBJ2-7 TRBV10-2 - TRBD1 CASSRDRVSYEQYF TGCGCCAGCAGTAGGGACAGGGTGTCCTACGAGCAGTACTTC
TRBJ2-2 TRBV12-3/TRBV12-4 - - CASSRENTGELFF TGTGCCAGCAGTCGGGAGAACACCGGGGAGCTGTTTTTT
TRBJ2-1 TRBV6-5 - - CASTIISGSYNEQFF TGTGCCAGCACCATCATATCGGGCTCCTACAATGAGCAGTTCTTC
TRBJ2-7 TRBV15 - - CATSRPGTNEQYF TGTGCCACCAGCAGACCCGGGACAAACGAGCAGTACTTC